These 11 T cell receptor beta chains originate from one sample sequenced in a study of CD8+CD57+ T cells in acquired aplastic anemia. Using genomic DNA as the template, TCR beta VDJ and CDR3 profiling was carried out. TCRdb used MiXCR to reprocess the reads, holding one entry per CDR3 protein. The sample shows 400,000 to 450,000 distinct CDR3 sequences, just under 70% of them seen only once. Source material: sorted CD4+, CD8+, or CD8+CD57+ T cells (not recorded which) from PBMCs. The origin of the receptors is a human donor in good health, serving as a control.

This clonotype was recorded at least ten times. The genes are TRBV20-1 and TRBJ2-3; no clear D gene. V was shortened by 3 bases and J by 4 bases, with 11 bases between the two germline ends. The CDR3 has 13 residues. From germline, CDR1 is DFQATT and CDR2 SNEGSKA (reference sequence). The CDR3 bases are TGCAGTGCTAGGGCCGGTGGGGCAGATACGCAGTATTTT. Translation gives CSARAGGADTQYF.

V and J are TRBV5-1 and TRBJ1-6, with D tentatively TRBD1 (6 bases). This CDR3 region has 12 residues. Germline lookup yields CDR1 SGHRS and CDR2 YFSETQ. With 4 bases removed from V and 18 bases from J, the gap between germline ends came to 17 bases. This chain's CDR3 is CASSQAGQGDHF. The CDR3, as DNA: TGCGCCAGCAGCCAAGCGGGACAAGGTGACCACTTT. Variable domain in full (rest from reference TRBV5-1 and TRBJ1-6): KAGVTQTPRYLIKTRGQQVTLSCSPISGHRSVSWYQQTPGQGLQFLFEYFSETQRNKGNFPGRFSGRQFSNSRSEMNVSTLELGDSALYLCASSQAGQGDHFGNGTRLTVT.

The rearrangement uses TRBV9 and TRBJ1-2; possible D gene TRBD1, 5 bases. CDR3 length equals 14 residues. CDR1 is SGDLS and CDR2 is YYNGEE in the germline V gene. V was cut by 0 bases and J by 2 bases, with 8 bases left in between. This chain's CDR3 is CASSVGAGNYGYTF. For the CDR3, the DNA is TGTGCCAGCAGCGTAGGGGCAGGGAACTATGGCTACACCTTC.

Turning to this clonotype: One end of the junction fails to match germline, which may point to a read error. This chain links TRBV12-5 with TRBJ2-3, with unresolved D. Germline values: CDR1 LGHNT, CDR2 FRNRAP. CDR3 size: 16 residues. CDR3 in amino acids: CASGLGAHHSTDTQYF. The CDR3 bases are TGTGCTAGTGGGTTGGGCGCTCACCATAGCACAGATACGCAGTATTTT.

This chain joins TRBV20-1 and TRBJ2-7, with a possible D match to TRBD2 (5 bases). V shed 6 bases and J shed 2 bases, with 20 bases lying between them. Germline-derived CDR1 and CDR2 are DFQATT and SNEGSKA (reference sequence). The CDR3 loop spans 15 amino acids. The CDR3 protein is CSAKQLSGIPYEQYF. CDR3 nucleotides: TGCAGTGCGAAGCAGCTGTCCGGGATCCCCTACGAGCAGTACTTC.

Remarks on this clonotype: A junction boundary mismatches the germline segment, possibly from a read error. CDR3 residues: CASSLAPYLFF. CDR3 bases: TGTGCCAGCAGCCTTGCTCCCTACCTGTTTTTT. The V call is TRBV5-1, the J call TRBJ1-4; the D is unclear. The CDR3 totals 11 residues. Germline CDR1 is SGHRS and CDR2 is YFSETQ.

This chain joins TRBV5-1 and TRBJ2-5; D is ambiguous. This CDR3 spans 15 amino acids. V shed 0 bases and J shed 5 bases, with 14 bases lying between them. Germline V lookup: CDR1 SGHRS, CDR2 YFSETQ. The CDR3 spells CASSLGLGYGETQYF. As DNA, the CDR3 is TGCGCCAGCAGCTTGGGCCTAGGGTATGGGGAGACCCAGTACTTC.

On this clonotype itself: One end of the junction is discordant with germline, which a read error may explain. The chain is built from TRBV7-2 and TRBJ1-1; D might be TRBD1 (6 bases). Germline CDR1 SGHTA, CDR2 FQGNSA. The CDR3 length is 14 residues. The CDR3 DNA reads TGTGCCAGCAGCGTGGGACAAGGCCTGAACACTGAAGCTTTT. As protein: CASSVGQGLNTEAF.

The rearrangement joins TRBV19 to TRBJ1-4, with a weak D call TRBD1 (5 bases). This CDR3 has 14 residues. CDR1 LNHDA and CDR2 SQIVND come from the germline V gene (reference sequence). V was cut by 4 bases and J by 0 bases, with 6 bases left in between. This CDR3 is CASSKTATNEKLFF. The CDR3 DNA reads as TGTGCCAGTAGTAAGACAGCAACTAATGAAAAACTGTTTTTT.

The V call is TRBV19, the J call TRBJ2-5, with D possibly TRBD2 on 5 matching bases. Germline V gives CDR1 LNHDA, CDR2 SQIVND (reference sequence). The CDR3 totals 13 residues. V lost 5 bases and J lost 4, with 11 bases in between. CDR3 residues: CASSYERGETQYF. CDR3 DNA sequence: TGTGCCAGTAGTTACGAACGGGGAGAGACCCAGTACTTC.

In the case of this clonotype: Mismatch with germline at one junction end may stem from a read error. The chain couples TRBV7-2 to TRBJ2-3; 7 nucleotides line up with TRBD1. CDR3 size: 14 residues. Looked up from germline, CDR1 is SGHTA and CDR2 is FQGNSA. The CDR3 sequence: CASSWTGSTYTQYF. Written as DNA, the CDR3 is TGTGCCAGCAGCTGGACAGGCAGCACATATACGCAGTATTTT. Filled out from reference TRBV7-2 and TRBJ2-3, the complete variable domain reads GAGVSQSPSNKVTEKGKDVELRCDPISGHTALYWYRQSLGQGLEFLIYFQGNSAPDKSGLPSDRFSAERTGGSVSTLTIQRTQQEDSAVYLCASSWTGSTYTQYFGPGTRLTVL.